The 24 T cell receptor beta chains presented below share a single source sample, sequenced in a study of regulatory T cells in long-lasting Graves disease. In building TCR beta libraries, iRepertoire HTBI primers were used together with Arm-PCR of CDR3 regions. MiXCR was run by TCRdb on the multiplex PCR reads, yielding one entry per CDR3 protein. The table includes about 440,000 distinct CDR3 sequences, about 17% detected once. Time point: newly diagnosed GD, antithyroid drugs for less than 3 months. The TCR library was made from RNA extracted from PBMCs. The same sample was also studied in work on T cells in Graves' hyperthyroidism and ophthalmopathy.

This specimen consisted of peripheral blood mononuclear cells (PBMCs), obtained at new diagnosis, from a patient treated with antithyroid drugs. These receptors all stem from a woman younger than 35 with Graves disease.

This clonotype was observed a few times. A junction end diverges from the germline sequence, so it may reflect a read error. The J gene is TRBJ2-2, the V gene TRBV9; D possibly corresponds to TRBD2 (5 bases). Germline V lookup: CDR1 SGDLS, CDR2 YYNGEE. The CDR3 extends over 13 amino acids. CDR3: CASSVGQTGELSF. DNA for the CDR3: TGTGCCAGCAGCGTAGGGCAGACCGGGGAGCTGTCTTTT.

The chain carries TRBV12-3 or TRBV12-4 and TRBJ2-6; 10 bases match TRBD1. This CDR3 spans 16 amino acids. Trimming took 6 bases from V and 0 from J; bases not matched to a gene: 2. The CDR3 region is CASSRDRGSGANVLTF. DNA for the CDR3: TGTGCCAGCAGCCGGGACAGGGGCTCTGGGGCCAACGTCCTGACTTTC.

This clonotype was recorded at least ten times. V is TRBV28 and J is TRBJ2-7, with D unclear. The CDR3 loop spans 13 amino acids. Germline CDR1 MDHEN, CDR2 SYDVKM. With 7 bases removed from V and 5 bases from J, the gap between germline ends came to 15 bases. This CDR3 is CASNNLGWNEQYF. In DNA form, the CDR3 reads TGTGCCAGCAATAATCTGGGGTGGAACGAGCAGTACTTC.

The V gene is TRBV15, the J gene TRBJ2-7; no reliable D call. CDR1 is LNHNV and CDR2 is YYDKDF in the germline V gene (reference sequence). CDR3 length equals 15 residues. V shed 5 bases and J shed 2 bases, with 16 bases lying between them. The CDR3 DNA is TGTGCCACCAGCGGAAGTCGGGCCATCGCCTACGAGCAGTACTTC. Translating gives CATSGSRAIAYEQYF. The whole variable domain, remainder taken from reference TRBV15 and TRBJ2-7, is DAMVIQNPRYQVTQFGKPVTLSCSQTLNHNVMYWYQQKSSQAPKLLFHYYDKDFNNEADTPDNFQSRRPNTSFCFLDIRSPGLGDTAMYLCATSGSRAIAYEQYFGPGTRLTVT.

Remarks on this clonotype: A much larger clone differs by one base, so this may be a read error. This CDR3 reads CASSLSADTEAFF. For the CDR3, the DNA is TGTGCCAGCAGTTTGTCGGCGGACACTGAAGCTTTCTTT. The chain links TRBV27 to TRBJ1-1; no clear D. Between the trimmed V and J ends, which lost 3 bases and 3 bases, there was a span of 8 bases. CDR3 length equals 13 residues. Per germline, CDR1 MNHEY and CDR2 SMNVEV (reference sequence).

This clonotype was picked up many times. The rearrangement uses TRBV7-2 and TRBJ2-3; 14 bases are a match to TRBD2. From germline, CDR1 is SGHTA and CDR2 FQGNSA. This CDR3 is 17 amino acids long. With V trimmed by 1 base and J by 2 bases, 2 bases remained unmatched. In DNA form, the CDR3 reads TGTGCCAGCAGCTTAGGACTAGCGGGAGGGACCACAGATACGCAGTATTTT. The encoded protein is CASSLGLAGGTTDTQYF.

This clonotype was detected many times. The V gene is TRBV12-3 or TRBV12-4, the J gene TRBJ2-3; unclear D gene. Trimming shortened V by 6 bases and J by 7 bases, and 11 bases separated the two germline ends. The CDR3 runs 12 residues. The chain's CDR3 is CASSSDRNTQYF. In DNA form, the CDR3 reads TGTGCCAGCAGCTCCGATAGAAATACGCAGTATTTT.

This clonotype was seen a handful of times. The chain combines TRBV20-1 with TRBJ2-1; either TRBD1 or TRBD2 may supply D (5 bases each). The CDR3 is made up of 15 amino acids. The germline CDR1 and CDR2 sequences are DFQATT and SNEGSKA (reference sequence). Trimming took off 2 bases at V and 6 bases at J, with 17 bases between the two ends. The chain's CDR3 is CSARNLQGVGNEQFF. The CDR3 DNA is TGCAGTGCTAGAAACCTTCAGGGAGTCGGCAATGAGCAGTTCTTC.

The chain employs TRBV29-1 and TRBJ1-2; D gene ambiguous. Germline values: CDR1 SQVTM, CDR2 ANQGSEA. This CDR3 has 12 residues. The V end was cut by 1 base, the J end by 4 bases, with 7 bases between. CDR3 DNA sequence: TGCAGCGTTGAAGGGGCCGGCTATGGCTACACCTTC. This sequence encodes CSVEGAGYGYTF.

This rearrangement joins TRBV5-1 to TRBJ2-5; TRBD2 might be the D (6 bases). The CDR3 has 15 residues. V lost 0 bases and J lost 1, with 10 bases in between. Germline values: CDR1 SGHRS, CDR2 YFSETQ. Here the CDR3 reads CASSLAEGLQETQYF. The CDR3 DNA follows: TGCGCCAGCAGCTTGGCTGAGGGACTCCAAGAGACCCAGTACTTC.

This clonotype was detected ten times or more. J is TRBJ1-2 and V is TRBV20-1, with unresolved D. The CDR3 runs to 13 residues. The V end was cut by 6 bases, the J end by 2 bases, with 13 bases between. Germline CDR1 DFQATT, CDR2 SNEGSKA (reference sequence). CDR3 in amino acids: CSAWTAENYGYTF. CDR3 in DNA: TGCAGTGCGTGGACCGCAGAGAACTATGGCTACACCTTC.

This clonotype was counted at least ten times. This sequence joins TRBV2 and TRBJ2-1; TRBD1 matches at 11 bases. Germline lookup yields CDR1 SNHLY and CDR2 FYNNEI. The V gene end was trimmed by 3 bases and the J gene end by 9 bases; junction bases not matched to a gene: 4. This CDR3 has 14 residues. CDR3 region: CASSDGQGATEQFF. The CDR3, as DNA: TGTGCCAGCAGTGATGGACAGGGGGCGACTGAGCAGTTCTTC.

This sequence joins TRBV6-4 and TRBJ1-5; TRBD1 is a possible D gene (6 bases). CDR3 length equals 15 residues. Germline V gives CDR1 MRHNA, CDR2 SNTAGT. V lost 4 bases and J 2 bases, leaving 12 bases between the germline ends. The CDR3 DNA reads TGTGCCAGCAGTGCCTCAGGGGAAGGCAATCAGCCCCAGCATTTT. It codes for CASSASGEGNQPQHF.

The sample holds many counts of this clonotype. The chain employs TRBV7-9 and TRBJ2-3; 9 bases are a match to TRBD1. V was pared by 5 bases and J by 0 bases, with 3 bases of the junction left unmatched. This CDR3 is built from 15 residues. Germline lookup yields CDR1 SEHNR and CDR2 FQNEAQ (reference sequence). The CDR3 sequence is CASSRGTGSTDTQYF. In nucleotides, the CDR3 is TGTGCCAGCAGCCGTGGGACAGGGAGCACAGATACGCAGTATTTT.

The chain is built from TRBV7-8 and TRBJ1-2; 8 bases are a match to TRBD1. There are 15 residues in the CDR3. J was trimmed by 4 bases and V by 5 bases; bases with no gene match: 9. Germline-derived CDR1 and CDR2 are SGHVS and FQNEAQ. CDR3: CASSENRGIGYGYTF. The CDR3 bases are TGTGCCAGCAGCGAAAACAGGGGGATCGGCTATGGCTACACCTTC.

This clonotype was counted ten times or more. This rearrangement joins TRBV10-3 to TRBJ2-7, with 7 bases identical to TRBD1. Trimming took 6 bases from V and 2 from J; bases not matched to a gene: 4. The CDR3 sequence is 13 residues long. Germline V gene data show CDR1 as ENHRY and CDR2 as SYGVKD. CDR3 in DNA: TGTGCCATCAGGGGGGACAGCGCCTACGAGCAGTACTTC. As protein: CAIRGDSAYEQYF.

Ten or more counts support this clonotype. The chain combines TRBV20-1 with TRBJ1-2; TRBD1 is a possible D gene (6 bases). Germline V gene data show CDR1 as DFQATT and CDR2 as SNEGSKA (reference sequence). V lost 4 bases and J lost 4, with 10 bases in between. The CDR3 sequence is 12 residues long. DNA of the CDR3: TGCAGTGCTACAGGACAGACCTATGGCTACACCTTC. This gives the protein CSATGQTYGYTF.

Concerning this clonotype itself: Given a much more abundant clone one base away, this may be a read error. The rearrangement joins TRBV5-1 to TRBJ2-7; the match to TRBD2 covers 13 bases. CDR1 SGHRS and CDR2 YFSETQ come from the germline V gene. The CDR3 spans 17 residues. Trimming at V came to 3 bases and at J to 2 bases, leaving 8 bases not matched to a gene. CDR3 protein: CASSSAEGLAGAYEQYF. The CDR3 nucleotides read TGCGCCAGCAGCTCGGCCGAAGGACTAGCGGGAGCCTACGAGCAGTACTTC.

This clonotype was counted at least ten times. This chain uses TRBV28 with TRBJ1-2; D is unclear. Germline V gives CDR1 MDHEN, CDR2 SYDVKM. The CDR3 extends over 12 amino acids. V lost 3 bases, J lost 7 bases, and 9 bases lay in between. CDR3 DNA sequence: TGTGCCAGCAGTTTGGGTTCTGCTGGCTACACCTTC. Protein: CASSLGSAGYTF.

This rearrangement joins TRBV20-1 to TRBJ1-2; TRBD1 aligns across 8 bases. Looked up from germline, CDR1 is DFQATT and CDR2 is SNEGSKA (reference sequence). The CDR3 covers 15 residues. The J segment lost 3 bases and the V segment lost 3 bases, leaving 9 bases of the junction unmatched. CDR3: CSARSPQGVDYGYTF. In DNA, the CDR3 is TGCAGTGCTAGGTCCCCACAGGGGGTTGACTATGGCTACACCTTC.

This clonotype appeared many times. The CDR3 loop is CASSLGSAGGSYEQYF. CDR3 coding DNA: TGTGCCAGCAGTTTAGGCTCGGCGGGAGGCTCCTACGAGCAGTACTTC. The genes are TRBV27 and TRBJ2-7; TRBD2 agrees at 8 bases. The V segment lost 2 bases and the J segment 0 bases; nucleotides outside the gene matches: 6. CDR3 length equals 16 residues. Germline loops: CDR1 MNHEY, CDR2 SMNVEV (reference sequence).

A remark on this clonotype: A much larger clone is a single base away; this may be a read error. The rearrangement joins TRBV6-2 or TRBV6-3 to TRBJ1-5; D gene unclear. Between the trimmed V and J ends, which lost 4 bases and 5 bases, there was a span of 15 bases. There are 15 residues in the CDR3. Germline values: CDR1 MNHEY, CDR2 SVGEGT. The CDR3 reads CASSSMGGGYQPQHF. In DNA, the CDR3 is TGTGCCAGCAGTTCGATGGGAGGAGGTTATCAGCCCCAGCATTTT.

A few counts support this clonotype. This rearrangement joins TRBV9 to TRBJ1-2; possibly TRBD1 for D (6 bases). The germline V gene encodes CDR1 SGDLS and CDR2 YYNGEE. V lost 3 bases, J lost 7 bases, and 19 bases lay in between. The CDR3 consists of 15 residues. CDR3 loop: CASSDPGRGNLGYTF. In DNA, the CDR3 is TGTGCCAGCAGCGACCCCGGCAGGGGAAACCTTGGCTACACCTTC.

This clonotype showed up many times. The chain carries TRBV20-1 and TRBJ2-7, with 11 positions matching TRBD2. The V gene's germline CDR1 is DFQATT and CDR2 SNEGSKA (reference sequence). V gave up 5 bases and J gave up 1 base; unmatched junction bases: 7. The CDR3 loop spans 15 amino acids. CDR3 in DNA: TGCAGTGCTGAAACTAGCGGGAGTCCTTCCTACGAGCAGTACTTC. This sequence encodes CSAETSGSPSYEQYF.